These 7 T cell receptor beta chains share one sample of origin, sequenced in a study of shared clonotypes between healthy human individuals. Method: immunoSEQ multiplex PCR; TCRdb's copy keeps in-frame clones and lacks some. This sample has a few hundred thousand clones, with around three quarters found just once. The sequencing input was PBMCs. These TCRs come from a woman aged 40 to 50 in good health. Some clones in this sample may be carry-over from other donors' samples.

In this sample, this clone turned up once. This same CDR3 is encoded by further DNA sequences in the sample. CDR3: CASSLAGGNTGELFF. CDR3 nucleotides: TGTGCCAGCAGCTTAGCGGGGGGAAACACCGGGGAGCTGTTTTTT. The chain joins TRBV7-6 to TRBJ2-2; D is possibly TRBD2 (6 bases). The CDR3 is 15 amino acids. V was shortened by 0 bases and J by 2 bases, with 7 bases between the two germline ends. Germline CDR1 SGHVS, CDR2 FNYEAQ.

The CDR3 loop reads CASSLDLAGVAGRNEQFF. DNA for the CDR3: TGTGCCAGCAGCTTAGATCTGGCTGGAGTAGCGGGACGCAATGAGCAGTTCTTC. The genes are TRBV11-2 and TRBJ2-1; 8 nucleotides match TRBD2. J was trimmed by 6 bases and V by 0 bases; bases with no gene match: 13. Germline-derived CDR1 and CDR2 are SGHAT and FQNNGV. CDR3 length: 18 residues.

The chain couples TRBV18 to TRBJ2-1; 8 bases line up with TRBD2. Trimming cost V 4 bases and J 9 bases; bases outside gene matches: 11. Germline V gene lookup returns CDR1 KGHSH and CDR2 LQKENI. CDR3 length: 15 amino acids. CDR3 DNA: TGTGCCAGCTCACGCTCCTCGGGGGGGTGGGGTGAGCAGTTCTTC. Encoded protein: CASSRSSGGWGEQFF.

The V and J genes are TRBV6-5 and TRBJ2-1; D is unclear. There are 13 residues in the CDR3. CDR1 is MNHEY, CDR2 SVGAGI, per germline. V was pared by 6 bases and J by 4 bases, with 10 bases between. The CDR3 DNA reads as TGTGCCAGCAGAACCGGGCGGTACAATGAGCAGTTCTTC. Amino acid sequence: CASRTGRYNEQFF.

The DNA for the CDR3 is TGCGCCAGCAGCGGCGTCCCGACAGCTTCCGAAGCTTTCTTT. This gives the protein CASSGVPTASEAFF. The chain is built from TRBV5-1 and TRBJ1-1; tentatively, D is TRBD1 (5 bases). The CDR3 has 14 residues. Germline loops: CDR1 SGHRS, CDR2 YFSETQ. The V end was cut by 4 bases, the J end by 8 bases, with 18 bases between.

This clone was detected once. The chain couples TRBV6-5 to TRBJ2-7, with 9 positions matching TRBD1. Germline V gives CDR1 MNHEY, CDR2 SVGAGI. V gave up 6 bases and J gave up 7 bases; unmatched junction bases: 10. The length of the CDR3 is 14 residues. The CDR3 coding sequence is TGTGCCAGCAGCCCCGGGACAGGGACGTGGGAGCAGTACTTC. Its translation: CASSPGTGTWEQYF.

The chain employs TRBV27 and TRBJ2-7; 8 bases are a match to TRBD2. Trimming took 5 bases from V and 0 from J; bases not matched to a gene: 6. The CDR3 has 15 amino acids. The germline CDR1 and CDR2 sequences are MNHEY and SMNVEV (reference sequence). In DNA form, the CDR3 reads TGTGCCAGCAGTAACCTAGCGGGCAGCTCCTACGAGCAGTACTTC. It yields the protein CASSNLAGSSYEQYF.